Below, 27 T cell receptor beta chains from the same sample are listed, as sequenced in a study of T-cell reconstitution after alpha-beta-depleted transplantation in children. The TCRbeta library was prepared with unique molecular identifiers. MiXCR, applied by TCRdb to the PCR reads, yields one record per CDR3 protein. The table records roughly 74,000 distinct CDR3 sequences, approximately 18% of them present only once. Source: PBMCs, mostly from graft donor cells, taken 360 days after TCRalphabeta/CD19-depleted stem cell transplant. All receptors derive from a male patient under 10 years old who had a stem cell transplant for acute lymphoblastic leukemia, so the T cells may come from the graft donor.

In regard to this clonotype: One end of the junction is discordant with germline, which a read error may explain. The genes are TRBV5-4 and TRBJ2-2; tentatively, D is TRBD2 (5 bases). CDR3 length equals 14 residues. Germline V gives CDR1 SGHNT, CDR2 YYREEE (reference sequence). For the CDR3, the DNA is TGTGCCAGCAGCCCTGGGCGCAACTGCTGGGAGCTGCTTTTT. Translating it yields CASSPGRNCWELLF.

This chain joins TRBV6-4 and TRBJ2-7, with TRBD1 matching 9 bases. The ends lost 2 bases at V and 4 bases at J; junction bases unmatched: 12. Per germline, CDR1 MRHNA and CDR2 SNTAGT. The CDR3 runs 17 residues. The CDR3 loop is CASSDRTTGTGRYEQYF. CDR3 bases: TGTGCCAGCAGTGACCGTACAACCGGGACAGGGAGGTACGAGCAGTACTTC.

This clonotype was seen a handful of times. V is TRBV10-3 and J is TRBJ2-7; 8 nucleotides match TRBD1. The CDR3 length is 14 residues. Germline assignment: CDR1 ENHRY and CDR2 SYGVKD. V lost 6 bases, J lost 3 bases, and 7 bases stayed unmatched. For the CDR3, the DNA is TGTGCCATCAGCCCGGGACAGGAGAGCTACGAGCAGTACTTC. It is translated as CAISPGQESYEQYF.

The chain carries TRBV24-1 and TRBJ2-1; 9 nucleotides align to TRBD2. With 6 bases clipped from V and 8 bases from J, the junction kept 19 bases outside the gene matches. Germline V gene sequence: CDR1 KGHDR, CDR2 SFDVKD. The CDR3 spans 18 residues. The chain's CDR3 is CATSSRSGRMGRYHEQFF. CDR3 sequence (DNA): TGTGCCACCAGTTCTCGCAGCGGGAGGATGGGGCGATATCATGAGCAGTTCTTC.

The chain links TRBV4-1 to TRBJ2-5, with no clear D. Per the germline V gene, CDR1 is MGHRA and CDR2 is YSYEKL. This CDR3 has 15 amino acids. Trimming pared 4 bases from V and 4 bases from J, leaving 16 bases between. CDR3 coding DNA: TGCGCCAGCAGCCGGTTTCCCGGTAGATCAGAGACCCAGTACTTC. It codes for CASSRFPGRSETQYF.

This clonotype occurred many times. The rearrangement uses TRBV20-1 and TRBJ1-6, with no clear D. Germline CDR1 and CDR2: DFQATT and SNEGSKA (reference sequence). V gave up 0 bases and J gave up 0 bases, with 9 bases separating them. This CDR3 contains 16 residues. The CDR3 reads CSARDRGSSYNSPLHF. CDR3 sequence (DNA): TGCAGTGCTAGAGATCGTGGGAGCTCCTATAATTCACCCCTCCACTTT.

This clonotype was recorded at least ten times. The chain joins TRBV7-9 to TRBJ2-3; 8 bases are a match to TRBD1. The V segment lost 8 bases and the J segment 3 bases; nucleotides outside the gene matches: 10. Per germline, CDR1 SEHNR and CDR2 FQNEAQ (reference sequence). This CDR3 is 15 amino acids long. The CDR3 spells CASQSYRGRTDTQYF. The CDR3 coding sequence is TGTGCCAGCCAATCTTACAGGGGGAGGACAGATACGCAGTATTTT. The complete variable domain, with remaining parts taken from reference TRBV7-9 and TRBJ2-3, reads DTGVSQNPRHKITKRGQNVTFRCDPISEHNRLYWYRQTLGQGPEFLTYFQNEAQLEKSRLLSDRFSAERPKGSFSTLEIQRTEQGDSAMYLCASQSYRGRTDTQYFGPGTRLTVL.

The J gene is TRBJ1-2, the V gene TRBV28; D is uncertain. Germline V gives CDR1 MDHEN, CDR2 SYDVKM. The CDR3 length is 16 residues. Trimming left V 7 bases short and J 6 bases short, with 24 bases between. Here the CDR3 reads CASTFYPSGRKDGYTF. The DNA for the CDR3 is TGTGCCAGCACTTTTTACCCGTCGGGGAGAAAAGATGGCTACACCTTC.

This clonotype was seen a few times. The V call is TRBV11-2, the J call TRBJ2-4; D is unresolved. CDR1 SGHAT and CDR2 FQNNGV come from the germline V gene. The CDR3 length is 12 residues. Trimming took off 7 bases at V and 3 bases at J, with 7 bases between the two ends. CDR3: CASTTVKNIQYF. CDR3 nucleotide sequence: TGTGCCAGCACAACAGTCAAAAACATTCAGTACTTC.

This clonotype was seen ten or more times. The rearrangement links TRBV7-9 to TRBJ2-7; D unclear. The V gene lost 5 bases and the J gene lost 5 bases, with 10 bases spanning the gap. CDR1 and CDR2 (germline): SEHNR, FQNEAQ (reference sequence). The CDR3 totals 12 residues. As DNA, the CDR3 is TGTGCCAGCAGCCCAAAGCACAACGAGCAGTACTTC. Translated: CASSPKHNEQYF. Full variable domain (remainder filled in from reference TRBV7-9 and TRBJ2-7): DTGVSQNPRHKITKRGQNVTFRCDPISEHNRLYWYRQTLGQGPEFLTYFQNEAQLEKSRLLSDRFSAERPKGSFSTLEIQRTEQGDSAMYLCASSPKHNEQYFGPGTRLTVT.

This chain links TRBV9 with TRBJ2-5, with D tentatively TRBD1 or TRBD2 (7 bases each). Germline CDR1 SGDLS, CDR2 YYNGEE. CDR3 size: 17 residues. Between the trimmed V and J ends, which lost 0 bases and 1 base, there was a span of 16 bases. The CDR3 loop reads CASSVGPQGGSQETQYF. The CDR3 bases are TGTGCCAGCAGCGTAGGCCCCCAGGGGGGGAGCCAAGAGACCCAGTACTTC.

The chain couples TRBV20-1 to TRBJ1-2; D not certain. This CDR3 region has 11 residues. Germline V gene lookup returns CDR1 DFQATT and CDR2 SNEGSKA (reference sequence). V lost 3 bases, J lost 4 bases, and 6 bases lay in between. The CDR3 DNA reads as TGCAGTGCTAGGGTGACCTATGGCTACACCTTC. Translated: CSARVTYGYTF.

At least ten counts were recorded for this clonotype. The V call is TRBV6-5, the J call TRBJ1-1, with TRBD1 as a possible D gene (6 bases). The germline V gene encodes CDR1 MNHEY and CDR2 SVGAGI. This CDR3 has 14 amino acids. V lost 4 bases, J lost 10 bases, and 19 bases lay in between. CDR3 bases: TGTGCCAGCAGTTTAGACAGGTACCCCCCCAGAGCTTTCTTT. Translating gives CASSLDRYPPRAFF.

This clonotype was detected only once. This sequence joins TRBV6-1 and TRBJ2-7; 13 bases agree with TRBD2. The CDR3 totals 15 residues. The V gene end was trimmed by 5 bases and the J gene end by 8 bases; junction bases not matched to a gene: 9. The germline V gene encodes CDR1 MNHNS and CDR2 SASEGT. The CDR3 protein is CASSPRTSGRHKQYF. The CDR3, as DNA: TGTGCCAGCAGTCCCCGGACTAGCGGGAGACATAAGCAGTACTTC.

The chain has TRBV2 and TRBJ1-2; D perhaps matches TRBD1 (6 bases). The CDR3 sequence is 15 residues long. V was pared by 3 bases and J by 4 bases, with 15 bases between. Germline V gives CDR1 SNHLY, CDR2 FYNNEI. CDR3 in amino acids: CASSELWGAGYGYTF. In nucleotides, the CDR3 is TGTGCCAGCAGTGAGCTTTGGGGGGCGGGCTATGGCTACACCTTC.

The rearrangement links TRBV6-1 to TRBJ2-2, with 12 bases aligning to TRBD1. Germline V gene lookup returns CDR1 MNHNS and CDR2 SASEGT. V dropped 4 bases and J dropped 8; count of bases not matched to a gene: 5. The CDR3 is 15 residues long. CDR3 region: CASSGGTGGTGELFF. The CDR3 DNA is TGTGCCAGCAGTGGGGGGACAGGGGGCACTGGGGAGCTGTTTTTT.

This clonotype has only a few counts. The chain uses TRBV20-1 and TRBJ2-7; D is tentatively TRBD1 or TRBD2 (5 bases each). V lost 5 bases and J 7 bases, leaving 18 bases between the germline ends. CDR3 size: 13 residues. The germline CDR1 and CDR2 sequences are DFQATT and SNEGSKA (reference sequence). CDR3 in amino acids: CSAQTGPLREQYF. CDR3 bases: TGCAGTGCTCAAACGGGACCGCTAAGGGAGCAGTACTTC.

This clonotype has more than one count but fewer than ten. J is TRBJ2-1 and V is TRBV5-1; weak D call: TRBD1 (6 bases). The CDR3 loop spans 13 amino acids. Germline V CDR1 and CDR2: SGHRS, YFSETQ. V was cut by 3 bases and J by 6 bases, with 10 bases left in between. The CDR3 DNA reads TGCGCCAGCAGCTCACCAGGGGCCAATGAGCAGTTCTTC. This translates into CASSSPGANEQFF.

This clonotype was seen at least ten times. CDR3 region: CASSFNRGPTGELFF. CDR3 in DNA: TGTGCCAGCAGTTTCAACAGGGGGCCCACCGGGGAGCTGTTTTTT. The chain combines TRBV12-3 or TRBV12-4 with TRBJ2-2; 9 bases map to TRBD1. V shed 3 bases and J 4 bases; nucleotides not matched to a gene: 3. CDR3 size: 15 residues.

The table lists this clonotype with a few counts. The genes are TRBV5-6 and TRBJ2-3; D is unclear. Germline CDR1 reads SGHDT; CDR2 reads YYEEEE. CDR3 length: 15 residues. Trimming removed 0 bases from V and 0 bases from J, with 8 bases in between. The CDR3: CASSLGISSTDTQYF. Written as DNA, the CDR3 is TGTGCCAGCAGCTTGGGAATTTCTAGCACAGATACGCAGTATTTT.

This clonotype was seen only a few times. CDR3 amino acids: CASSLEGLAVLRDTQYF. The CDR3, as DNA: TGCGCCAGCAGCTTGGAGGGGCTAGCGGTTCTACGGGATACGCAGTATTTT. The J gene is TRBJ2-3, the V gene TRBV5-1, with 7 bases identical to TRBD2. Trimming removed 0 bases from V and 6 bases from J; junction bases left unmatched: 13. The germline CDR1 and CDR2 sequences are SGHRS and YFSETQ. CDR3 size: 17 residues.

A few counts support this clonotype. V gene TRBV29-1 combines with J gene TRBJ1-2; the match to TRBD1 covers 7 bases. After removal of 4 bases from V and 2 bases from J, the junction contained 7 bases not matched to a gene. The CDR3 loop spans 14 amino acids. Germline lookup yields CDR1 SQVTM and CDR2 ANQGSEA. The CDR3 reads CSVGSGTANYGYTF. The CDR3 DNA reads TGCAGCGTTGGAAGCGGGACAGCGAACTATGGCTACACCTTC.

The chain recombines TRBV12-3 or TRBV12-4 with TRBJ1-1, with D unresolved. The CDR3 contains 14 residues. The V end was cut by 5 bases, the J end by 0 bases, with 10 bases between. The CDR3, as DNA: TGTGCCAGCAGTAAACGGACCTTGAACACTGAAGCTTTCTTT. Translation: CASSKRTLNTEAFF.

The CDR3 sequence: CASRQDLVGTEAFF. DNA for the CDR3: TGTGCCAGCAGACAAGACCTCGTCGGGACTGAAGCTTTCTTT. The genes are TRBV6-1 and TRBJ1-1; no clear D gene. This CDR3 comprises 14 residues. The V gene's germline CDR1 is MNHNS and CDR2 SASEGT. With 6 bases removed from V and 5 bases from J, the gap between germline ends came to 16 bases.

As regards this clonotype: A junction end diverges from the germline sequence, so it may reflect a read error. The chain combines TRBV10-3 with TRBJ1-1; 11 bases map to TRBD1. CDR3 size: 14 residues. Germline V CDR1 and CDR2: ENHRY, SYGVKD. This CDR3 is CAVGTGGMNTGAFF. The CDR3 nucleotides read TGTGCCGTTGGGACAGGGGGAATGAACACTGGAGCTTTCTTT.

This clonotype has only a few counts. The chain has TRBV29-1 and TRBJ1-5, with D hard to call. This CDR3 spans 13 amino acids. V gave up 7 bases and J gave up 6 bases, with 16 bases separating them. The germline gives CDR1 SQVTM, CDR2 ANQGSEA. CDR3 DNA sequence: TGCAGCGCCGGGGAAATCCACGGTCAGCCCCAGCATTTT. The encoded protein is CSAGEIHGQPQHF. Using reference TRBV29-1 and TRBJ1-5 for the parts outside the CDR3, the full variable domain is SAVISQKPSRDICQRGTSLTIQCQVDSQVTMMFWYRQQPGQSLTLIATANQGSEATYESGFVIDKFPISRPNLTFSTLTVSNMSPEDSSIYLCSAGEIHGQPQHFGDGTRLSIL.

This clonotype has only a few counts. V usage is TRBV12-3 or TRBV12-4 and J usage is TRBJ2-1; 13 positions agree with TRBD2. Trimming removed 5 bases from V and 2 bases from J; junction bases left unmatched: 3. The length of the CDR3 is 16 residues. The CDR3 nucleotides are TGTGCCAGCAGTGGACTAGCGGGAGAACCCTACAATGAGCAGTTCTTC. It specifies CASSGLAGEPYNEQFF.